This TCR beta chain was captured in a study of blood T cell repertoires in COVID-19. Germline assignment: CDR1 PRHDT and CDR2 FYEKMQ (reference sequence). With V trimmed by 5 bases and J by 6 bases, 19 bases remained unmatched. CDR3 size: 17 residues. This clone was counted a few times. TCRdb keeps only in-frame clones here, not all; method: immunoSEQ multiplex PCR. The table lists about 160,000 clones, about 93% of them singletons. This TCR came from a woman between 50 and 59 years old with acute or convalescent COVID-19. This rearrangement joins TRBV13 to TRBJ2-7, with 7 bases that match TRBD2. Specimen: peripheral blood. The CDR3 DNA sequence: TGTGCCAGCAGCACTACCCCTTTGGGGGGAGGGCCGGGCGAGCAGTACTTC. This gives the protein CASSTTPLGGGPGEQYF.